What follows are 14 T cell receptor beta chains derived from one specimen sequenced in a study of cytomegalovirus exposure and HLA in healthy donors. Vbeta (60) and Jbeta (13) primers were used in the PCR. Here immunoSEQ multiplex PCR was the method, and the copy in TCRdb shows in-frame clones only, minus some. The table lists 160,000 or so clones, around three quarters of them singletons, with approximately 5.1% in the top ten. Sequencing input: PBMCs. The source of these receptors is a man aged 40-49 years in good health and CMV-seronegative.

The gene calls are TRBV6-1 and TRBJ1-2, with a weak D call TRBD1 (5 bases). Germline values: CDR1 MNHNS, CDR2 SASEGT. V lost 3 bases, J lost 0 bases, and 17 bases lay in between. This CDR3 contains 17 residues. This CDR3 reads CASSDPRVQTANYGYTF. CDR3 nucleotide sequence: TGTGCCAGCAGTGATCCTCGGGTCCAGACAGCTAACTATGGCTACACCTTC.

This clone was recorded once. V is TRBV4-1 and J is TRBJ2-5; TRBD1 matches at 7 bases. V was clipped by 5 bases and J by 3 bases; unmatched bases: 6. Germline CDR1 MGHRA, CDR2 YSYEKL. The length of the CDR3 is 14 residues. The CDR3: CASSFGTVEETQYF. As DNA, the CDR3 is TGCGCCAGCAGCTTTGGGACAGTCGAAGAGACCCAGTACTTC.

The CDR3 DNA is TGTGCCAGCACCGGAGAGGTTGTCTCTGGAAACACCATATATTTT. It codes for CASTGEVVSGNTIYF. V usage is TRBV11-2 and J usage is TRBJ1-3; D is unclear. V was trimmed by 7 bases and J by 0 bases, leaving 13 bases between them. The CDR3 length is 15 residues. In germline, CDR1 is SGHAT, CDR2 FQNNGV.

This clone was recorded only once. The CDR3 region has the DNA TGTGCCAGCAGTGGGGACAGGGGATGGGCGGGTGCTAGCTACGAGCAGTACTTC. It yields the protein CASSGDRGWAGASYEQYF. This chain connects TRBV25-1 to TRBJ2-7; 10 nucleotides agree with TRBD1. CDR1 is MGHDK and CDR2 is SYGVNS in the germline V gene. The CDR3 is 18 residues long. The V and J ends lost 4 bases and 3 bases, in that order; junction bases with no gene match: 15.

The V and J genes are TRBV7-8 and TRBJ2-7; D is possibly TRBD1 (7 bases). The CDR3 spans 13 residues. Germline-derived CDR1 and CDR2 are SGHVS and FQNEAQ. V was pared by 5 bases and J by 6 bases, with 14 bases between. In nucleotides, the CDR3 is TGTGCCAGCAGCAGCAGACAGGGAGGCGAGCAGTACTTC. Translating it yields CASSSRQGGEQYF.

The chain links TRBV5-8 to TRBJ1-5; D remains ambiguous. Germline CDR1 is SGHTS and CDR2 is YDEGEE. Trimming stripped 0 bases from V and 7 bases from J, with 11 bases between. This CDR3 is 14 amino acids long. CDR3 region: CASSLEAGGQPQHF. DNA for the CDR3: TGTGCCAGCAGCTTGGAGGCGGGAGGACAGCCCCAGCATTTT. Supplemented by reference TRBV5-8 and TRBJ1-5, the full variable domain reads EAGVTQSPTHLIKTRGQQATLRCSPISGHTSVYWYQQALGLGLQFLLWYDEGEERNRGNFPPRFSGRQFPNYSSELNVNALELEDSALYLCASSLEAGGQPQHFGDGTRLSIL.

This rearrangement joins TRBV7-2 to TRBJ1-5; 7 positions match TRBD1. Germline V gene sequence: CDR1 SGHTA, CDR2 FQGNSA. This CDR3 contains 15 residues. The trim removed 3 bases at V and 3 bases at J, leaving 5 bases unmatched. The CDR3 spells CASSFGTAYNQPQHF. The CDR3 bases are TGTGCCAGCAGCTTTGGGACAGCCTACAATCAGCCCCAGCATTTT.

A note on this clone: The germline gene is not matched at one end of the junction; a read error may be the cause. The rearrangement uses TRBV6-1 and TRBJ2-5; TRBD2 might be the D (5 bases). Germline assignment: CDR1 MNHNS and CDR2 SASEGT. The CDR3 is made up of 13 amino acids. The CDR3 sequence: CASSQAGEETQYF. The CDR3 DNA follows: TGTGCCAGCAGTCAAGCCGGGGAAGAGACCCAGTACTTC.

The CDR3 reads CAWSLTSGTSTDTQYF. The CDR3 coding sequence is TGTGCCTGGAGTCTGACTAGCGGGACTAGCACAGATACGCAGTATTTT. The chain has TRBV30 and TRBJ2-3; TRBD2 matches at 11 bases. Trimming took 2 bases from V and 0 from J; bases not matched to a gene: 4. This CDR3 is 16 amino acids long. CDR1 GTSNPN and CDR2 SVGIG come from the germline V gene (reference sequence).

This clone occurred once. This chain uses TRBV19 with TRBJ2-2, with TRBD2 identical over 8 bases. With 5 bases clipped from V and 6 bases from J, the junction kept 8 bases outside the gene matches. Looked up from germline, CDR1 is LNHDA and CDR2 is SQIVND (reference sequence). This CDR3 is 15 amino acids long. CDR3 nucleotides: TGTGCCAGTAGTCTAAGCGGGGGTGGGGCCGGGGAGCTGTTTTTT. This translates into CASSLSGGGAGELFF.

The J gene is TRBJ1-1, the V gene TRBV19; 7 bases are shared with TRBD1. The length of the CDR3 is 16 residues. CDR1 and CDR2 (germline): LNHDA, SQIVND (reference sequence). Losses at the gene ends were 5 bases for V and 0 bases for J; bases not matched to a gene: 9. The CDR3 coding sequence is TGTGCCAGTAGTCCCTCGACAGGGTGGATGAACACTGAAGCTTTCTTT. This codes for CASSPSTGWMNTEAFF.

This clone was seen more than once but under ten times. This chain joins TRBV7-6 and TRBJ2-1, with D possibly being TRBD2 (6 bases). The CDR3 runs to 15 residues. CDR1 SGHVS and CDR2 FNYEAQ come from the germline V gene. V lost 5 bases to trimming and J lost 7 bases, with 18 bases between them. The CDR3 sequence is CASSRLGRGSNEQFF. In nucleotides, the CDR3 is TGTGCCAGCAGCCGACTAGGAAGAGGATCGAATGAGCAGTTCTTC.

J is TRBJ2-7 and V is TRBV18; a weak D match, TRBD1 (6 bases). Trimming removed 4 bases from V and 1 base from J, with 8 bases in between. Germline V gene lookup returns CDR1 KGHSH and CDR2 LQKENI. This CDR3 is 13 amino acids long. In DNA, the CDR3 is TGTGCCAGCTCACTCCAGGGGTCCTACGAGCAGTACTTC. Encoded protein: CASSLQGSYEQYF.

The chain joins TRBV4-3 to TRBJ1-2, with D hard to call. This CDR3 contains 17 residues. V shed 0 bases and J shed 0 bases, with 14 bases lying between them. From germline, CDR1 is LGHNA and CDR2 YSLEER. The CDR3 spells CASSQEGPPSSNYGYTF. The CDR3 region has the DNA TGCGCCAGCAGCCAAGAGGGCCCTCCTTCCTCTAACTATGGCTACACCTTC.